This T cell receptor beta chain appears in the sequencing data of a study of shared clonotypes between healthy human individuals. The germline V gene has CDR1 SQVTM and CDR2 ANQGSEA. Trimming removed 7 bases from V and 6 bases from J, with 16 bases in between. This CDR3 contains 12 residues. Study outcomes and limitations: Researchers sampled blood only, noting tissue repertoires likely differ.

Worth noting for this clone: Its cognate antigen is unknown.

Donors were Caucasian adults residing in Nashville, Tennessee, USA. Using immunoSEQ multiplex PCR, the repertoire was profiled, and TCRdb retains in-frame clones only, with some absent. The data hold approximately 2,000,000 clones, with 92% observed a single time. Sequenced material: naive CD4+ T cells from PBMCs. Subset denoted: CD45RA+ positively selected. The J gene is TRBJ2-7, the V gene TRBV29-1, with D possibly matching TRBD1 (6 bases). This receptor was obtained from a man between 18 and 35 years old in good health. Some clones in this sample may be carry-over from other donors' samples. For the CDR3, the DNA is TGCAGCGGCCTGATACAGGGTGGCGAGCAGTACTTC. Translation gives CSGLIQGGEQYF.